Below, 9 T cell receptor beta chains from the same sample are listed, as sequenced in a study of blood T cell repertoires in COVID-19. TCRdb's table, derived via immunoSEQ multiplex PCR, lists solely in-frame clones and lacks some. The data hold about 220,000 clones, with about 84% observed a single time. The sequenced material came from peripheral blood. The receptors here all came from a human donor in a cohort sampled during active COVID-19.

The genes are TRBV5-4 and TRBJ2-1; possibly TRBD1 for D (6 bases). Per germline, CDR1 SGHNT and CDR2 YYREEE (reference sequence). CDR3 length: 15 amino acids. Between the trimmed V and J ends, which lost 0 bases and 6 bases, there was a span of 13 bases. CDR3 DNA sequence: TGTGCCAGCAGCTTGGGTAACCCCAGGGGCAATGAGCAGTTCTTC. It specifies CASSLGNPRGNEQFF.

The chain couples TRBV5-1 to TRBJ1-3; 7 bases fit TRBD1. V lost 3 bases, J lost 0 bases, and 6 bases stayed unmatched. Germline V gene data show CDR1 as SGHRS and CDR2 as YFSETQ. This CDR3 has 16 residues. CDR3 DNA: TGCGCCAGCAGCTGGGGACAGATCCGCTCTGGAAACACCATATATTTT. This translates into CASSWGQIRSGNTIYF.

This CDR3 reads CATAGQSNEKLFF. As DNA, the CDR3 is TGTGCCACAGCAGGACAGTCGAATGAAAAACTGTTTTTT. The genes are TRBV10-3 and TRBJ1-4; tentatively, D is TRBD1 (6 bases). CDR3 length equals 13 residues. V gave up 10 bases and J gave up 5 bases, with 14 bases separating them. Per germline, CDR1 ENHRY and CDR2 SYGVKD.

The table lists this clone with a few counts. V usage is TRBV7-2 and J usage is TRBJ2-5, with TRBD2 matching over 13 bases. V lost 10 bases and J lost 0; bases outside the gene matches: 2. Germline V gene lookup returns CDR1 SGHTA and CDR2 FQGNSA. This CDR3 region has 14 residues. CDR3 nucleotides: TGTGCCACGGGGACTAGCGGGGACCAAGAGACCCAGTACTTC. This gives the protein CATGTSGDQETQYF.

This clone has only a few counts. Distinct nucleotide sequences in the sample also encode this CDR3. The rearrangement joins TRBV4-3 to TRBJ1-3; D remains ambiguous. The V gene's germline CDR1 is LGHNA and CDR2 YSLEER. Trimming cost V 0 bases and J 0 bases, with 6 bases left between them. CDR3 length equals 15 residues. The CDR3 coding sequence is TGCGCCAGCAGCCAAGATTCCAGCTCTGGAAACACCATATATTTT. Translating gives CASSQDSSSGNTIYF.

The genes are TRBV6-6 and TRBJ1-2; D remains unclear. The CDR3 loop spans 13 amino acids. Germline CDR1 and CDR2: MNHNY and SVGAGI (reference sequence). The ends were cut back, 6 bases at V and 4 bases at J, with 12 bases in the middle. CDR3 loop: CASRVGGSYGYTF. DNA for the CDR3: TGTGCCAGCAGGGTTGGCGGGTCCTATGGCTACACCTTC.

The J gene is TRBJ2-7, the V gene TRBV28; D perhaps matches TRBD2 (7 bases). Trimming shortened V by 8 bases and J by 0 bases, and 8 bases separated the two germline ends. From germline, CDR1 is MDHEN and CDR2 SYDVKM. The CDR3 sequence is 12 residues long. In DNA form, the CDR3 reads TGTGCCAGCGGGGGGGCCTCCTACGAGCAGTACTTC. It is translated as CASGGASYEQYF. The full variable domain, in which reference TRBV28 and TRBJ2-7 provide the parts outside the CDR3, is DVKVTQSSRYLVKRTGEKVFLECVQDMDHENMFWYRQDPGLGLRLIYFSYDVKMKEKGDIPEGYSVSREKKERFSLILESASTNQTSMYLCASGGASYEQYFGPGTRLTVT.

This clone was observed many times. V usage is TRBV28 and J usage is TRBJ2-2; D is possibly TRBD2 (6 bases). Germline V gives CDR1 MDHEN, CDR2 SYDVKM. This CDR3 has 15 residues. The ends were cut back, 2 bases at V and 1 base at J, with 8 bases in the middle. CDR3 nucleotides: TGTGCCAGCAGTTTACGGGAGTTGAACACCGGGGAGCTGTTTTTT. Its protein is CASSLRELNTGELFF.

The chain combines TRBV13 with TRBJ2-7; possible D gene TRBD2, 5 bases. The V end was cut by 4 bases, the J end by 3 bases, with 19 bases between. Germline loops: CDR1 PRHDT, CDR2 FYEKMQ (reference sequence). This CDR3 has 16 amino acids. As DNA, the CDR3 is TGTGCCAGCAGCTCCCCCCGGGCGCACCGGGGCTACGAGCAGTACTTC. Translated: CASSSPRAHRGYEQYF. The full variable domain, in which reference TRBV13 and TRBJ2-7 provide the parts outside the CDR3, is AAGVIQSPRHLIKEKRETATLKCYPIPRHDTVYWYQQGPGQDPQFLISFYEKMQSDKGSIPDRFSAQQFSDYHSELNMSSLELGDSALYFCASSSPRAHRGYEQYFGPGTRLTVT.